The 29 T cell receptor beta chains below come from one sample, sequenced in a study of memory CD4+ T cells and cytomegalovirus serostatus. Measured with immunoSEQ multiplex PCR; TCRdb has only the in-frame clones, and not every one. Counted here are under 75,000 clones, around 80% occurring once; the ten biggest clones make up around 0.58%. Single viable CD3+CD4+CD8-CD45RO+ cells were sorted as the memory CD4+ T cells. Sequences were obtained from memory CD4+ T cells from blood. These receptors all come from an adult in good health and CMV-seronegative. Some clones in this sample may be carry-over from other donors' samples.

The chain uses TRBV4-1 and TRBJ2-5, with D unclear. V was clipped by 3 bases and J by 1 base, with 3 bases between them. The CDR3 contains 12 residues. Germline lookup yields CDR1 MGHRA and CDR2 YSYEKL. This CDR3 reads CASSQPQETQYF. Written as DNA, the CDR3 is TGCGCCAGCAGCCAGCCCCAAGAGACCCAGTACTTC.

The gene calls are TRBV6-1 and TRBJ1-2; D remains unclear. The V and J ends lost 2 bases and 12 bases respectively, with 13 bases between them. Germline CDR1 reads MNHNS; CDR2 reads SASEGT. The CDR3 is 12 amino acids. CDR3: CASSEREAGDTF. CDR3 bases: TGTGCCAGCAGTGAAAGGGAGGCCGGGGACACCTTC.

This chain links TRBV4-3 with TRBJ1-1; 7 nucleotides match TRBD1. The V gene's germline CDR1 is LGHNA and CDR2 YSLEER. The CDR3 totals 14 residues. The junction had 4 bases not matched to a gene; V was cut back by 3 bases and J by 3 bases. CDR3 protein: CASSHGDRDTEAFF. The CDR3 DNA follows: TGCGCCAGCAGCCACGGAGACAGGGACACTGAAGCTTTCTTT.

This chain links TRBV28 with TRBJ2-7; D is unresolved. V lost 7 bases and J 2 bases, leaving 6 bases between the germline ends. Germline values: CDR1 MDHEN, CDR2 SYDVKM. The CDR3 loop spans 11 amino acids. The CDR3 here is CASKATYEQYF. The DNA of the CDR3 is TGTGCCAGCAAAGCGACCTACGAGCAGTACTTC.

The V gene is TRBV7-9, the J gene TRBJ2-7, with no clear D. The V end was cut by 3 bases, the J end by 5 bases, with 11 bases between. Germline CDR1 reads SEHNR; CDR2 reads FQNEAQ (reference sequence). This CDR3 has 13 residues. CDR3 region: CASSFGQDHEQYF. CDR3 sequence (DNA): TGTGCCAGCAGCTTCGGGCAGGACCACGAGCAGTACTTC. The full variable domain, with the rest looked up from reference TRBV7-9 and TRBJ2-7, is DTGVSQNPRHKITKRGQNVTFRCDPISEHNRLYWYRQTLGQGPEFLTYFQNEAQLEKSRLLSDRFSAERPKGSFSTLEIQRTEQGDSAMYLCASSFGQDHEQYFGPGTRLTVT.

The CDR3 here is CASRPSWSGEAFF. DNA for the CDR3: TGTGCCAGCAGACCGTCTTGGTCGGGTGAAGCTTTCTTT. V usage is TRBV7-2 and J usage is TRBJ1-1; D is undetermined. The CDR3 totals 13 residues. V lost 6 bases and J 7 bases, leaving 15 bases between the germline ends. The germline V gene has CDR1 SGHTA and CDR2 FQGNSA.

The V gene is TRBV18, the J gene TRBJ1-1; D unclear. Germline loops: CDR1 KGHSH, CDR2 LQKENI. V was pared by 3 bases and J by 1 base, with 9 bases between. CDR3 length: 14 amino acids. CDR3 amino acids: CASSPLTRNTEAFF. As DNA, the CDR3 is TGTGCCAGCTCACCGCTGACCAGGAACACTGAAGCTTTCTTT.

The V call is TRBV6-5, the J call TRBJ1-1; 7 bases agree with TRBD1. Germline loops: CDR1 MNHEY, CDR2 SVGAGI. The trim removed 5 bases at V and 1 base at J, leaving 7 bases unmatched. The CDR3 sequence is 15 residues long. This CDR3 is CASSSPGQRNTEAFF. The CDR3 DNA reads TGTGCCAGCAGTAGCCCGGGACAGAGGAACACTGAAGCTTTCTTT.

CDR3 sequence (DNA): TGTGCCAGCAGCTCCTGGACAGACTACGAGCAGTACTTC. It yields the protein CASSSWTDYEQYF. The V call is TRBV13, the J call TRBJ2-7; weak D call: TRBD1 (6 bases). CDR3 length equals 13 residues. V shed 4 bases and J shed 3 bases, with 10 bases lying between them. Germline V gene lookup returns CDR1 PRHDT and CDR2 FYEKMQ (reference sequence).

The genes are TRBV30 and TRBJ1-4; D is uncertain. CDR1 and CDR2 from the germline V gene are GTSNPN and SVGIG (reference sequence). Trimming removed 6 bases from V and 8 bases from J, with 13 bases in between. CDR3 length equals 12 residues. The CDR3 DNA sequence: TGTGCCTGCCGGGCAGGAGAGGAAAAACTGTTTTTT. Protein: CACRAGEEKLFF.

The V gene is TRBV29-1, the J gene TRBJ1-5; possible D gene TRBD1, 5 bases. This CDR3 region has 12 residues. CDR1 is SQVTM, CDR2 ANQGSEA, per germline. V lost 6 bases, J lost 7 bases, and 13 bases lay in between. The CDR3 DNA sequence: TGCAGCGTGCAAACAAGGGGCCAGCCCCAGCATTTT. This codes for CSVQTRGQPQHF.

This clone showed up just once. The junction shows a germline mismatch at one end, possibly a read error. The same CDR3 can be traced to other DNA sequences in this sample. The chain couples TRBV30 to TRBJ1-5; TRBD1 is a possible D gene (5 bases). There are 14 residues in the CDR3. Germline V CDR1 and CDR2: GTSNPN, SVGIG (reference sequence). CDR3 in amino acids: CAWSGGDGNQPQHF. CDR3 DNA: TGTGCCTGGAGTGGGGGGGACGGCAATCAGCCCCAGCATTTC. The full variable domain, its missing parts supplied by reference TRBV30 and TRBJ1-5, is SQTIHQWPATLVQPVGSPLSLECTVEGTSNPNLYWYRQAAGRGLQLLFYSVGIGQISSEVPQNLSASRPQDRQFILSSKKLLLSDSGFYLCAWSGGDGNQPQHFGDGTRLSIL.

The chain is built from TRBV6-6 and TRBJ2-2; D is possibly TRBD2 (5 bases). Trimming removed 7 bases at V and 7 bases at J, with 19 bases between. The CDR3 sequence is 15 residues long. Germline CDR1 MNHNY, CDR2 SVGAGI (reference sequence). The CDR3 DNA sequence: TGTGCCAGCATTCTCGAGGGCCTAGCCGGCGGGGAGCTGTTTTTT. Translated, it gives CASILEGLAGGELFF.

V usage is TRBV10-1 and J usage is TRBJ1-1, with a tentative D call TRBD1 (6 bases). Germline V gene lookup returns CDR1 WNHNN and CDR2 SYGVQD (reference sequence). V lost 5 bases and J 5 bases, leaving 12 bases between the germline ends. The CDR3 sequence is 13 residues long. The CDR3 loop reads CASSTGLGTEAFF. Here the CDR3 DNA reads TGCGCCAGCAGTACAGGGCTTGGGACTGAAGCTTTCTTT.

This clone was observed a single time. The J gene is TRBJ1-2, the V gene TRBV27; D possibly corresponds to TRBD1 (6 bases). With 2 bases removed from V and 8 bases from J, the gap between germline ends came to 15 bases. The CDR3 is 14 amino acids. Per the germline V gene, CDR1 is MNHEY and CDR2 is SMNVEV (reference sequence). DNA of the CDR3: TGTGCCAGCAGTTTAGAGGGGGGATACGGGGGCTACACCTTC. As protein: CASSLEGGYGGYTF.

This clone appeared once. The gene calls are TRBV28 and TRBJ2-5, with no clear D. V was pared by 3 bases and J by 2 bases, with 19 bases between. The CDR3 contains 17 residues. Per the germline V gene, CDR1 is MDHEN and CDR2 is SYDVKM. CDR3 sequence reads: CASSLSSSSIGQETQYF. CDR3 bases: TGTGCCAGCAGTTTGTCCTCGAGTTCTATAGGGCAAGAGACCCAGTACTTC.

In its sample, this clone was seen a few times. The chain employs TRBV27 and TRBJ2-7; perhaps TRBD1 as D (5 bases). Between the trimmed V and J ends, which lost 4 bases and 0 bases, there was a span of 13 bases. CDR3 length equals 15 residues. Looked up from germline, CDR1 is MNHEY and CDR2 is SMNVEV (reference sequence). CDR3 region: CASSSRGWSSYEQYF. The CDR3 coding sequence is TGTGCCAGCAGTTCAAGGGGTTGGAGCTCCTACGAGCAGTACTTC.

V is TRBV7-8 and J is TRBJ2-6; D unclear. Germline-derived CDR1 and CDR2 are SGHVS and FQNEAQ. The CDR3 sequence is 17 residues long. V was shortened by 1 base and J by 4 bases, with 14 bases between the two germline ends. The CDR3 coding sequence is TGTGCCAGCAGCTTAGGATTGGCTTCTGGGGGGGCCAACGTCCTGACTTTC. Encoded protein: CASSLGLASGGANVLTF. Drawing the rest from reference TRBV7-8 and TRBJ2-6, the complete variable domain is GAGVSQSPRYKVAKRGQDVALRCDPISGHVSLFWYQQALGQGPEFLTYFQNEAQLDKSGLPSDRFFAERPEGSVSTLKIQRTQQEDSAVYLCASSLGLASGGANVLTFGAGSRLTVL.

V and J are TRBV7-8 and TRBJ1-2; 8 bases align to TRBD1. CDR3 length: 16 amino acids. CDR1 is SGHVS and CDR2 is FQNEAQ in the germline V gene. The junction had 13 bases not matched to a gene; V was cut back by 2 bases and J by 8 bases. The CDR3 sequence is CASSLNSQGAGEGYTF. For the CDR3, the DNA is TGTGCCAGCAGCTTAAACAGTCAGGGGGCGGGGGAAGGCTACACCTTC.

This clone showed up just once. CDR3 in amino acids: CASTNARQGRGYTF. Here the CDR3 DNA reads TGTGCCAGCACTAATGCTCGACAGGGCCGAGGCTACACCTTC. The chain couples TRBV28 to TRBJ1-2, with 7 bases identical to TRBD1. Trimming removed 7 bases from V and 8 bases from J; junction bases left unmatched: 13. Germline assignment: CDR1 MDHEN and CDR2 SYDVKM. This CDR3 contains 14 residues.

The V call is TRBV5-6, the J call TRBJ1-5; no clear D gene. V was trimmed by 1 base and J by 2 bases, leaving 13 bases between them. This CDR3 spans 16 amino acids. Germline lookup yields CDR1 SGHDT and CDR2 YYEEEE. The CDR3 DNA reads as TGTGCCAGCAGCTTGTTCTTTGGGTTAGGCAATCAGCCCCAGCATTTT. This sequence encodes CASSLFFGLGNQPQHF.

CDR3: CASSRDTGANQPQHF. CDR3 coding DNA: TGTGCCAGTAGTAGGGACACTGGGGCTAATCAGCCCCAGCATTTT. V usage is TRBV19 and J usage is TRBJ1-5; tentative D call: TRBD1 (6 bases). V was cut by 4 bases and J by 4 bases, with 14 bases left in between. CDR1 and CDR2 (germline): LNHDA, SQIVND (reference sequence). The CDR3 is 15 residues long.

The chain has TRBV11-2 and TRBJ2-7; D may be TRBD2 (5 bases). V dropped 5 bases and J dropped 2 bases, with 13 bases sitting between them. The CDR3 is 14 amino acids. Germline V gene lookup returns CDR1 SGHAT and CDR2 FQNNGV. This CDR3 is CASSPQRETYEQYF. The DNA for the CDR3 is TGTGCCAGCAGCCCCCAGAGGGAGACCTACGAGCAGTACTTC.

This chain joins TRBV7-9 and TRBJ1-3; TRBD1 matches 7 bases. Per the germline V gene, CDR1 is SEHNR and CDR2 is FQNEAQ (reference sequence). The junction had 15 bases not matched to a gene; V was cut back by 10 bases and J by 0 bases. CDR3 length equals 17 residues. This chain's CDR3 is CAIRQGAYFNSGNTIYF. The CDR3 coding sequence is TGTGCCATCCGACAGGGCGCTTATTTTAACTCTGGAAACACCATATATTTT. The variable domain in full, with the rest retrieved from reference TRBV7-9 and TRBJ1-3, is DTGVSQNPRHKITKRGQNVTFRCDPISEHNRLYWYRQTLGQGPEFLTYFQNEAQLEKSRLLSDRFSAERPKGSFSTLEIQRTEQGDSAMYLCAIRQGAYFNSGNTIYFGEGSWLTVV.

The gene calls are TRBV25-1 and TRBJ2-5; no firm D call. This CDR3 is 13 amino acids long. The V end lost 3 bases, the J end lost 1 base, and 6 bases lay between the germline ends. Germline-derived CDR1 and CDR2 are MGHDK and SYGVNS. The CDR3 protein is CASSEMGQETQYF. For the CDR3, the DNA is TGTGCCAGCAGTGAGATGGGCCAAGAGACCCAGTACTTC. The full variable domain, with the rest looked up from reference TRBV25-1 and TRBJ2-5, is EADIYQTPRYLVIGTGKKITLECSQTMGHDKMYWYQQDPGMELHLIHYSYGVNSTEKGDLSSESTVSRIRTEHFPLTLESARPSHTSQYLCASSEMGQETQYFGPGTRLLVL.

The chain uses TRBV7-9 and TRBJ1-1; D remains ambiguous. Germline lookup yields CDR1 SEHNR and CDR2 FQNEAQ (reference sequence). The CDR3 contains 13 residues. V was shortened by 2 bases and J by 4 bases, with 8 bases between the two germline ends. The DNA for the CDR3 is TGTGCCAGCAGCTTATCCCGAGTCACTGAAGCTTTCTTT. Its protein product is CASSLSRVTEAFF.

In regard to this clone: Compared with germline, one end of the junction differs, possibly owing to a read error. The V call is TRBV7-9, the J call TRBJ1-5; D is unresolved. This CDR3 has 13 amino acids. Germline assignment: CDR1 SEHNR and CDR2 FQNEAQ (reference sequence). DNA of the CDR3: TGTGCCTGCAGCTTAGTAGGCAATCAGCCCCAGCATTTT. Translation gives CACSLVGNQPQHF.

This clone was detected only a few times. The rearrangement uses TRBV6-5 and TRBJ2-1; 8 bases agree with TRBD1. Germline loops: CDR1 MNHEY, CDR2 SVGAGI. V dropped 5 bases and J dropped 7; count of bases not matched to a gene: 10. The CDR3 is 15 amino acids. The CDR3, as DNA: TGTGCCAGCAGTCCGACCGGACAGGGCTTTAATGAGCAGTTCTTC. Translation: CASSPTGQGFNEQFF.

CDR3 sequence reads: CASSALTGVSRGYTF. DNA for the CDR3: TGTGCCAGCAGCGCCCTAACAGGAGTCTCTCGGGGCTACACCTTC. This rearrangement joins TRBV7-9 to TRBJ1-2, with D perhaps matching TRBD1 (5 bases). The CDR3 extends over 15 amino acids. Trimming took off 5 bases at V and 8 bases at J, with 21 bases between the two ends. The V gene's germline CDR1 is SEHNR and CDR2 FQNEAQ (reference sequence).